These T cell receptor beta chains were read from a single sample in a study of OX40 agonist ivuxolimab in advanced cancers. Profiling relied on immunoSEQ multiplex PCR, and the TCRdb table lists in-frame clones only, not all of them. The sample shows about 60,000 clones, approximately 80% of them seen only once. Sample: CD4+ or CD8+ T cells sorted from blood, taken in a trial of the OX40 agonist ivuxolimab. The receptors originated from an adult with an advanced solid tumor such as melanoma, head and neck, liver or kidney cancer. Each CDR3 is given with its conserved first and last residue. A D gene is named only where the DNA matches it firmly. Clone size is given for some rows only: seen once, a few or many times, or a class if the clone is expanded.

TRBJ1-4	TRBV25-1	-	-	TGTGCCAGCAGTGGCCCCCGGACAGCCACTAATGAAAAACTGTTTTTT	CASSGPRTATNEKLFF
TRBJ2-5	TRBV2	TRBD1	-	TGTGCCAGCAGTGGGGACAGGGGGCCGGAGACCCAGTACTTC	CASSGDRGPETQYF
TRBJ1-2	TRBV29-1	-	-	TGCAGCGTTGAGTACGGATTCGTTGGCTACACCTTC	CSVEYGFVGYTF
TRBJ1-2	TRBV29-1	TRBD1	-	TGCAGCGTGATCCGGGACAGAATATATGGCTACACCTTC	CSVIRDRIYGYTF
TRBJ2-5	TRBV7-6	-	-	TGTGCCAGCAGCGCCTTCGGGGAGACCCAGTACTTC	CASSAFGETQYF
TRBJ2-7	TRBV30	-	-	TGTGCCTGGACTAACTGGGCGGAGCAGTACTTC	CAWTNWAEQYF
TRBJ1-1	TRBV27	-	-	TGTGCCAGCAGTTTCAAGCCACAGGGTAACACTGAAGCTTTCTTT	CASSFKPQGNTEAFF
TRBJ1-2	TRBV4-3	-	-	TGCGCCAGCAGCCGACAGGTAAACTATGGCTACACCTTC	CASSRQVNYGYTF
TRBJ2-1	TRBV18	TRBD2	-	TGTGCCAGCTCACCATGGAGCGGCGGGGGGGTCTACAATGAGCAGTTCTTC	CASSPWSGGGVYNEQFF
TRBJ1-2	TRBV19	-	-	TGTGCCAGTAGTAGCGGCATCCACTACACCTTC	CASSSGIHYTF
TRBJ2-1	TRBV4-3	-	-	TGCGCCAGCAGCCAAGAGAAGACAGAGGACTACAATGAGCAGTTCTTC	CASSQEKTEDYNEQFF
TRBJ2-6	TRBV7-2	TRBD2	once	TGTGCCAGCAGCTTACACGGGGGGGCTGGGGCCAACGTCCTGACTTTC	CASSLHGGAGANVLTF
TRBJ1-2	TRBV5-6	-	-	TGTGCCAGCAGCTTGGTTAGATTCTATGGCTACACCTTC	CASSLVRFYGYTF
TRBJ1-5	TRBV30	-	-	TGTGCCTGGACGCGGGGTTCGCAGCCCCAGCATTTT	CAWTRGSQPQHF
TRBJ2-2	TRBV7-6	-	-	TGTGCCAGCAGCGCACGTACACAGGGACCTACGAACACCGGGGAGCTGTTTTTT	CASSARTQGPTNTGELFF
TRBJ2-7	TRBV18	-	-	TGTGCCAGCTCACCAGGTGGTCTAGAAGCTTACGAGCAGTACTTC	CASSPGGLEAYEQYF
TRBJ2-1	TRBV5-3	-	-	TGTGCCAGCAGCTTGGGGGGCCCCTACAATGAGCAGTTCTTC	CASSLGGPYNEQFF
TRBJ1-1	TRBV19	-	-	TGTGCCAGTAGTATAGTCGGGAGGGGGGGTGGCACTGAAGCTTTCTTT	CASSIVGRGGGTEAFF
TRBJ2-7	TRBV4-1	-	-	TGCGCCAGCAGCCAAGCCCGTTTGGGGGATTCCTACGAGCAGTACTTC	CASSQARLGDSYEQYF
TRBJ1-4	TRBV4-1	TRBD1	-	TGCGCCAGCAGACAGGGGGCTAATGAAAAACTGTTTTTT	CASRQGANEKLFF
TRBJ2-6	TRBV9	TRBD1	-	TGTGCCAGTTCCCGGGACAGGGGGTCTGGGGCCAACGTCCTGACTTTC	CASSRDRGSGANVLTF
TRBJ1-2	TRBV5-1	TRBD1	-	TGCGCCAGCAGCTCCCGGGACAGGGGCTATGGCTACACCTTC	CASSSRDRGYGYTF
TRBJ1-4	TRBV5-1	-	-	TGCGCCAGCAGCGTGGGGACAATAGCAACTAATGAAAAACTGTTTTTT	CASSVGTIATNEKLFF
TRBJ2-2	TRBV6-5	TRBD1	-	TGTGCCAGCAGTTACTCGACAGGGCGAAGCACCGGGGAGCTGTTTTTT	CASSYSTGRSTGELFF
TRBJ2-2	TRBV10-3	TRBD1	-	TGTGCCATCAGACCCGGGACAGGCAACACCGGGGAGCTGTTTTTT	CAIRPGTGNTGELFF
TRBJ1-6	TRBV30	-	-	TGTGCCTGGAACGGAGGGTGGGGCCCCCATTCACCCCTCCACTTT	CAWNGGWGPHSPLHF
TRBJ2-5	TRBV11-2	TRBD1	-	TGTGCCAGCAGCCCGAACGCGGGACAGGGGGTCCAAGAGACCCAGTACTTC	CASSPNAGQGVQETQYF
TRBJ2-5	TRBV4-1	TRBD2	-	TGCGCCAGCAACCCTGAACTTAGCGGGGGGCTACAAGAGACCCAGTACTTC	CASNPELSGGLQETQYF
TRBJ1-1	TRBV30	-	-	TGTGCCTGGAGTGCAGGCCGGGTCCAGAACACTGAAGCTTTCTTT	CAWSAGRVQNTEAFF
TRBJ2-7	TRBV30	TRBD1	-	TGTGCCTGCAACCCCCGGGACAGGGGTTACGAGCAGTACTTC	CACNPRDRGYEQYF
TRBJ2-2	TRBV7-9	-	once	TGTGCCAGCAGCATTGCCGGGACGACCAAATCCGGGGAGCTGTTTTTT	CASSIAGTTKSGELFF